The clone carrying this T cell receptor (beta chain) was seen many times. The record originates from a study of response to subunit inactivated influenza vaccine. TCRdb used MiXCR to reprocess the RT-PCR reads, holding one entry per CDR3 protein. The data show approximately 680,000 distinct CDR3 sequences, around 14% seen once. The germline V gene encodes CDR1 MDHEN and CDR2 SYDVKM. The CDR3 runs 16 residues. V shed 5 bases and J 5 bases; nucleotides not matched to a gene: 12. The input for sequencing was PBMCs from blood, taken approximately 12 days after vaccination. This chain connects TRBV28 to TRBJ2-3; 8 bases match TRBD2. The sequence came from a man in his fifties or sixties who received an inactivated influenza vaccine. Here the CDR3 reads CASSPPLRGAGDTQYF. CDR3 in DNA: TGTGCCAGCAGTCCCCCTTTGCGGGGGGCGGGAGATACGCAGTATTTT. The full variable domain, its missing parts supplied by reference TRBV28 and TRBJ2-3, is DVKVTQSSRYLVKRTGEKVFLECVQDMDHENMFWYRQDPGLGLRLIYFSYDVKMKEKGDIPEGYSVSREKKERFSLILESASTNQTSMYLCASSPPLRGAGDTQYFGPGTRLTVL.